This TCR beta chain was identified during a study of Ad26.COV2.S vaccination and SARS-CoV-2 variants. Study summary: Participants got Ad26.COV2.S intramuscularly, once or twice 56 days apart. Study results and limitations: It is possible that the TCR breadth and depth analyses underestimated the total T cell responses. Recipients of vaccine and of placebo showed similar breadth of their non-spike TCR repertoires.

Treatment meaning: roughly 19 received Ad26.COV2.S at low or high dose, single or two shots; about five received placebo; per-sample allocation not given. Sampling took place 63 days after the first vaccine or placebo injection. An Ad26 vector expressing Wuhan-strain SARS-CoV-2 spike constituted the vaccine. Regarding this clone: Antigen unknown.

Sequencing was performed with immunoSEQ multiplex PCR; in TCRdb, only in-frame clones are kept and a portion is missing. Of some 370,000 clones in the sample, about four fifths were seen once. Trimming took off 5 bases at V and 10 bases at J, with 21 bases between the two ends. This CDR3 is 15 amino acids long. Germline V gene sequence: CDR1 MNHEY, CDR2 SVGEGT. The chain carries TRBV6-2 or TRBV6-3 and TRBJ1-5; D gene uncertain. The sequence was obtained from a person aged 18-60 years who received the Ad26.COV2.S COVID-19 vaccine or a placebo. This material consisted of peripheral blood, taken in a trial of Ad26.COV2.S vaccine versus placebo. The CDR3 is CASSKTSLTVRPQHF. The CDR3 nucleotides read TGTGCCAGCAGTAAGACTAGCCTGACTGTACGTCCCCAGCATTTT.